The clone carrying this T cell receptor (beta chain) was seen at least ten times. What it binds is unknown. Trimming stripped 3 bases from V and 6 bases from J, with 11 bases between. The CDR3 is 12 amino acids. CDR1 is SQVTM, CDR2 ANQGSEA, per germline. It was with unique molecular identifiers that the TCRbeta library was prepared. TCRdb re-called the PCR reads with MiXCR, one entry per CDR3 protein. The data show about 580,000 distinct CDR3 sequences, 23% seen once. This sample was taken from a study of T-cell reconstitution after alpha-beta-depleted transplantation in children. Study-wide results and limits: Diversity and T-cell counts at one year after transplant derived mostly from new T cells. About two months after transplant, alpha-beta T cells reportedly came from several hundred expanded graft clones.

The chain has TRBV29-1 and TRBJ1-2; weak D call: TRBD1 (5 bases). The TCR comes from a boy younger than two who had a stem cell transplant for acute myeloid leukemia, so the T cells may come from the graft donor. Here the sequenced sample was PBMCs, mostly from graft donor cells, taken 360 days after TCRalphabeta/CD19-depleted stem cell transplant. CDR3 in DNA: TGCAGCGTTGATGGGGGAGGGGATGGCTACACCTTC. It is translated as CSVDGGGDGYTF.